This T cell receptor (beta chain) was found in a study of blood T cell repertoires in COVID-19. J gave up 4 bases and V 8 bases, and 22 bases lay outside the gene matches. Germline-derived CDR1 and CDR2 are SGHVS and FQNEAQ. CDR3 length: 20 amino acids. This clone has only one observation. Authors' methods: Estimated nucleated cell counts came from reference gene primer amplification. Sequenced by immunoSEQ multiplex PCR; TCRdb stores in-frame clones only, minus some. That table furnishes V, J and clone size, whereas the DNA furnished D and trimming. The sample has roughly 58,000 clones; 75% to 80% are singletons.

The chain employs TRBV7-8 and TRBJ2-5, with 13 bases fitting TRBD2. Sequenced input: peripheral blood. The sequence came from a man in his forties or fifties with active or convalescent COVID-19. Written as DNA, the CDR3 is TGTGCCAGCGAACTACTAGCGGGGGGGGCCTTGTACCCTTATCCAGAGACCCAGTACTTC. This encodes CASELLAGGALYPYPETQYF.